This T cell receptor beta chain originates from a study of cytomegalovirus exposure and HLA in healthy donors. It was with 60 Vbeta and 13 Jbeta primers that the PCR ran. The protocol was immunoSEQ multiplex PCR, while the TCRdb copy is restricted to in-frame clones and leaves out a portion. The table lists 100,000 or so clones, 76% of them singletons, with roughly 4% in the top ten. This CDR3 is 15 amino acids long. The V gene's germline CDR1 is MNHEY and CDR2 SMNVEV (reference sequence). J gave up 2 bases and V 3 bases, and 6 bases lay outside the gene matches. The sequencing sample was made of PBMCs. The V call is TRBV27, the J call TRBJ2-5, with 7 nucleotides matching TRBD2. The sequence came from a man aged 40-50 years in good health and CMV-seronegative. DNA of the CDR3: TGTGCCAGCAGTTTCGTGGCTAGCGGTCAAGAGACCCAGTACTTC. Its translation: CASSFVASGQETQYF.